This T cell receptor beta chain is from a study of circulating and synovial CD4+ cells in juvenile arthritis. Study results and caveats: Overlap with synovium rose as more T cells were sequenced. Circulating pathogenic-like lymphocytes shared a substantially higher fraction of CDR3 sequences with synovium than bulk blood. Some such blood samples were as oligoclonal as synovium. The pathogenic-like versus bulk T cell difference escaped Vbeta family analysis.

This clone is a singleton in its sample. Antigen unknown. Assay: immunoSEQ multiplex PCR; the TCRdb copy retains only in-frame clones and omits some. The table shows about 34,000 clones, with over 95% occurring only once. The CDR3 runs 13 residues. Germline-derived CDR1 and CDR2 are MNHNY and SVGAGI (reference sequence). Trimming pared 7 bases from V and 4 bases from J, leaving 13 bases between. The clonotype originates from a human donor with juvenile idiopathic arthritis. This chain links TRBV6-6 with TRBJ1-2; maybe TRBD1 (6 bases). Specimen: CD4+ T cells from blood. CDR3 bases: TGTGCCAGCACCGAGGACAGATCCTATGGCTACACCTTC. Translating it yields CASTEDRSYGYTF.